This T cell receptor (beta chain) was documented in a study of blood T cell repertoires in COVID-19. About the study: PBMCs, B-cell-depleted T cells, or T cells provided the cDNA or gDNA that made up the material.

In the original processing: Nucleated cell number was recorded as an estimate derived from reference gene primer amplification. Sequencing was performed with immunoSEQ multiplex PCR; in TCRdb, only in-frame clones are kept and a portion is missing. V, J and clone size are those of that table, while D and trimming were read from the DNA. This table holds about 330,000 clones, about nine tenths found once. Categorization into cohorts depended on clinical history that participants reported. Germline V gene sequence: CDR1 MGHRA, CDR2 YSYEKL. The CDR3 runs 17 residues. V lost 3 bases and J 2 bases, leaving 17 bases between the germline ends.

Material for sequencing was PBMCs or T cells enriched from blood (not recorded which). The source of this sequence is a woman aged 18-29 years who had recovered from COVID-19. J is TRBJ1-5 and V is TRBV4-1; a weak D match, TRBD1 (6 bases). The CDR3 nucleotides are TGCGCCAGCAGCCAGTTGGGGGGGCCTGATCGCAATCAGCCCCAGCATTTT. It codes for CASSQLGGPDRNQPQHF.